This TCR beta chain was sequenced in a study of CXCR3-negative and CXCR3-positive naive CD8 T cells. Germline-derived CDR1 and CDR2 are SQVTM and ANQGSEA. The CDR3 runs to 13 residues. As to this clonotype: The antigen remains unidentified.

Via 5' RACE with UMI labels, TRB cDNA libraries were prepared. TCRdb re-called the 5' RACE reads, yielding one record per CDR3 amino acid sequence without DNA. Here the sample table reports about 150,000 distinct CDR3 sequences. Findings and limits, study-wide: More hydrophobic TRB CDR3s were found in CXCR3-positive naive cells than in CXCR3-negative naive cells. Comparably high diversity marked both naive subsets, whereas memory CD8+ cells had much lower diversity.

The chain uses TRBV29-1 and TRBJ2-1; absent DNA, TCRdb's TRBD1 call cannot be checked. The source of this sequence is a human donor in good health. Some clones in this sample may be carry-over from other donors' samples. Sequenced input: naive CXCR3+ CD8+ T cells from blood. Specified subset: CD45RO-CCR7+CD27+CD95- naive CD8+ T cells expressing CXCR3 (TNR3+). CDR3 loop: CSVEEAGNNEQFF.